This is a list of T cell receptor beta chains from one sample in a study of blood T cell repertoires in COVID-19. Using immunoSEQ multiplex PCR, the repertoire was profiled, and TCRdb retains in-frame clones only, with some absent. This table holds 250,000 to 400,000 clones, roughly 88% found once. The material sequenced was peripheral blood. Receptor source: a woman aged 25 to 39 with COVID-19, enrolled during active disease. The CDR3 runs from the conserved cysteine through the conserved F or W. The D gene is left open where the match is weak. A clone size is listed for some rows: how often the clone was seen (once, few, many), or a class if it is expanded.

V	J	D	size	DNA	CDR3
TRBV9	TRBJ2-7	TRBD2	NA	TGTGCCAGCGCCCGGGGTAGCGGGACCTCCTACGAGCAGTACTTC	CASARGSGTSYEQYF
TRBV5-1	TRBJ1-3	TRBD1	NA	TGCGCCAGCAGCTCAACAGGGGGCTCTGGAAACACCATATATTTT	CASSSTGGSGNTIYF
TRBV5-1	TRBJ2-1	TRBD2	NA	TGCGCCAGCAGCCAAGCCGGGACTAGCGGCTACAATGAGCAGTTCTTC	CASSQAGTSGYNEQFF
TRBV6-1	TRBJ2-3	NA	NA	TGTGCCAGCAGTGAAATTTCTAGCACAGATACGCAGTATTTT	CASSEISSTDTQYF
TRBV27	TRBJ2-1	TRBD2	NA	TGTGCCAGCAGACCTCTTAGCGGGAGATTGCGAAATGAGCAGTTCTTC	CASRPLSGRLRNEQFF
TRBV18	TRBJ1-2	NA	many	TGTGCCAGCTCACCGACCGATCAGAGAGGTGATGGCTACACCTTC	CASSPTDQRGDGYTF
TRBV28	TRBJ2-7	NA	few	TGTGCCAGCTCCCTAGGGACTCTTTCCTACGAGCAGTACTTC	CASSLGTLSYEQYF
TRBV7-2	TRBJ1-1	NA	once	TGTGCCAGCAGCTCACAGGTTGGGACTGAAGCTTTCTTT	CASSSQVGTEAFF
TRBV10-3	TRBJ2-1	TRBD2	NA	TGTGCCATCAGTGAGTCGGGGGGACTAGCCCATGAGCAGTTCTTC	CAISESGGLAHEQFF
TRBV18	TRBJ2-7	TRBD2	NA	TGTGCCAGCTCACCACGGACTAGCGGGCTCTACGAGCAGTACTTC	CASSPRTSGLYEQYF
TRBV4-2	TRBJ1-2	TRBD1	NA	TGTGCCAGCAGCCTTCCGACAGGGACTAACTATGGCTACACCTTC	CASSLPTGTNYGYTF
TRBV2	TRBJ2-1	NA	NA	TGTGCCAGCCAAGTACAGTCTCGCTCCTACAATGAGCAGTTCTTC	CASQVQSRSYNEQFF
TRBV12-3/TRBV12-4	TRBJ1-2	NA	NA	TGTGCCAGCAGTCTGGGACTGTATGGCTACACCTTC	CASSLGLYGYTF
TRBV7-6	TRBJ1-3	NA	NA	TGTGCCAGCAGCCCAGGCGCGAGCTCTGGAAACACCATATATTTT	CASSPGASSGNTIYF
TRBV19	TRBJ2-1	TRBD1	NA	TGTGCCAGTAGTTGGGGACAGGATGAGCAGTTCTTC	CASSWGQDEQFF
TRBV27	TRBJ2-7	NA	NA	TGTGCCAGCAGTATCGGGGACTCCTACGAGCAGTACTTC	CASSIGDSYEQYF
TRBV6-5	TRBJ1-4	NA	NA	TGTGCCAGCAGTTACGGGGGGGGTAACGGAGAAAAACTGTTTTTT	CASSYGGGNGEKLFF
TRBV13	TRBJ1-3	TRBD1	NA	TGTGCCAGCAGCTTACGTCAGGGGGCAGGGTCTGGAAACACCATATATTTT	CASSLRQGAGSGNTIYF
TRBV30	TRBJ1-2	NA	NA	TGTGCCTGGAGTCCGCAGGACGGAGGCTATGGCTACACCTTC	CAWSPQDGGYGYTF
TRBV4-1	TRBJ1-1	NA	NA	TGCGCCAGCAGCCAAGATCCGGGACTGATGAACACTGAAGCTTTCTTT	CASSQDPGLMNTEAFF
TRBV11-2	TRBJ2-1	TRBD2	NA	TGTGCCAGCAGCTCCTTAGCGGGAGGGCCCGGGTCATCATGGGAGCAGTTCTTC	CASSSLAGGPGSSWEQFF
TRBV30	TRBJ2-7	TRBD2	NA	TGTGCCTGGGGGGCGGGAGTTGGATCCTACGAGCAGTACTTC	CAWGAGVGSYEQYF